This note documents a single T cell receptor beta chain sequence. Its antigen remains unidentified. This sample is part of a study of T cell responses to AZD1222 COVID-19 vaccine. Study-wide points: The breadth and depth of Spike-specific TCRs increased once two AZD1222 doses had been given.

TCRdb's table, derived via immunoSEQ multiplex PCR, lists solely in-frame clones and lacks some. Of 150,000 to 200,000 clones in the sample, 85% to 90% are singletons; the top ten hold 4% to 4.5%. Germline values: CDR1 SGHTA, CDR2 FQGNSA. This CDR3 is 17 amino acids long. Trimming removed 5 bases from V and 6 bases from J; junction bases left unmatched: 16. Sequencing used peripheral blood, obtained 28 days after the second dose of the MenACWY control vaccine. The chain carries TRBV7-2 and TRBJ2-7; TRBD2 matches 10 bases. The TCR comes from an adult who received the MenACWY meningococcal vaccine as a control. CDR3 DNA: TGTGCCAGCAGCCGCTCGGTGATGAGCGGGAGGGACTCCGAGCAGTACTTC. Translation: CASSRSVMSGRDSEQYF.